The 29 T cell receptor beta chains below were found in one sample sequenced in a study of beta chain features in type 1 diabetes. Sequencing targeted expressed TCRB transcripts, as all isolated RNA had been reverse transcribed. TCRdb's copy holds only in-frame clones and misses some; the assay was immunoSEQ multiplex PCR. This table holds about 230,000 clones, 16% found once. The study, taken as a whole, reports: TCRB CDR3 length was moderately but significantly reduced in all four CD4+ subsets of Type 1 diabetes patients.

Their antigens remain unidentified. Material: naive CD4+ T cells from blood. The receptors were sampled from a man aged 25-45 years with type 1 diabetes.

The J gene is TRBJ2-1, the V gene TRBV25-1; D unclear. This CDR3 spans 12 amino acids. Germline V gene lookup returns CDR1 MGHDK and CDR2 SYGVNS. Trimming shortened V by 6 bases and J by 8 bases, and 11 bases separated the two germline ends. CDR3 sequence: CASSALGDEQFF. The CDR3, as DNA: TGTGCCAGCAGCGCCCTAGGAGATGAGCAGTTCTTC.

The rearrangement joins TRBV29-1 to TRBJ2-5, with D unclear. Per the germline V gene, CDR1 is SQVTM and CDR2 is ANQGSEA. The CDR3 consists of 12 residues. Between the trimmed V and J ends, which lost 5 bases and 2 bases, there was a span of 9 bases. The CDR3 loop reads CSVSAGQETQYF. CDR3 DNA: TGCAGCGTTAGTGCCGGACAAGAGACCCAGTACTTC.

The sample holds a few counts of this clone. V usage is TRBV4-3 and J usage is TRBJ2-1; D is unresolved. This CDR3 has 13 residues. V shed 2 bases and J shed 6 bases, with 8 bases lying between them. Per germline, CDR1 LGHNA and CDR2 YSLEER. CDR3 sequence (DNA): TGCGCCAGCAGCCAAATCCGAGCCAATGAGCAGTTCTTC. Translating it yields CASSQIRANEQFF.

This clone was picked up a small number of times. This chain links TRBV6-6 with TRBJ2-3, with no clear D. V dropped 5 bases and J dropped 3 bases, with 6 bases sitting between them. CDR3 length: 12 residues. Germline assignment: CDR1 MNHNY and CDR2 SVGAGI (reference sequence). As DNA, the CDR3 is TGTGCCAGCAGTGCCTCTACAGATACGCAGTATTTT. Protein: CASSASTDTQYF.

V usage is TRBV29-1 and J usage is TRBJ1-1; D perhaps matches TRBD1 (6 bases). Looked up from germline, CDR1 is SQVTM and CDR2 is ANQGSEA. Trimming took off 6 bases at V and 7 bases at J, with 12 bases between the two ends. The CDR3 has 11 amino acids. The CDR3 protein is CSVSGTSEAFF. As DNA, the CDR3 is TGCAGCGTATCCGGGACAAGTGAAGCTTTCTTT.

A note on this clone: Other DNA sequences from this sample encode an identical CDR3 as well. CDR3 nucleotides: TGCGCCAGCAGCTCGACAGATACGCAGTATTTT. Residues: CASSSTDTQYF. The chain combines TRBV5-1 with TRBJ2-3; D is undetermined. This CDR3 has 11 amino acids. Between the trimmed V and J ends, which lost 3 bases and 3 bases, there was a span of 2 bases. CDR1 and CDR2 (germline): SGHRS, YFSETQ.

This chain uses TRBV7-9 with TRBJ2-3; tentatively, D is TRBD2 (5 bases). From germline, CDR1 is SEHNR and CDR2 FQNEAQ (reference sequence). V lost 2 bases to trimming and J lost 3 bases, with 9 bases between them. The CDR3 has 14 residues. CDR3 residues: CASSLRLATDTQYF. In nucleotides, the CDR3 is TGTGCCAGCAGCTTAAGGCTAGCAACAGATACGCAGTATTTT.

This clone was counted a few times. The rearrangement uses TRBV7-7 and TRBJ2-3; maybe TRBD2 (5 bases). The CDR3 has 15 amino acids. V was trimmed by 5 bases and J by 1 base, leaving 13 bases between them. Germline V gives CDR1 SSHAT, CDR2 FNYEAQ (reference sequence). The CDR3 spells CASSPGNGGTDTQYF. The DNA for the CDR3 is TGTGCCAGCAGCCCGGGAAACGGGGGCACAGATACGCAGTATTTT.

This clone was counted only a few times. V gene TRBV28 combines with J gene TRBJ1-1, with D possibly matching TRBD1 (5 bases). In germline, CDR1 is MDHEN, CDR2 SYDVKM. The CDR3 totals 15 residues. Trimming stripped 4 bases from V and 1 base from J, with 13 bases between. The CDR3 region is CASSSSGQSNTEAFF. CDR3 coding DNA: TGTGCCAGCAGTTCGAGCGGACAATCGAACACTGAAGCTTTCTTT.

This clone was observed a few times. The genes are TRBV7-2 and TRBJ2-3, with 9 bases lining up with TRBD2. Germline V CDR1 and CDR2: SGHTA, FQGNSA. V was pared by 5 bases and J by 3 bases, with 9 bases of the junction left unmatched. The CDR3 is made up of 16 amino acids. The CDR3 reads CASSAGGLALTDTQYF. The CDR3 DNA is TGTGCCAGCAGCGCGGGGGGACTAGCTCTTACAGATACGCAGTATTTT.

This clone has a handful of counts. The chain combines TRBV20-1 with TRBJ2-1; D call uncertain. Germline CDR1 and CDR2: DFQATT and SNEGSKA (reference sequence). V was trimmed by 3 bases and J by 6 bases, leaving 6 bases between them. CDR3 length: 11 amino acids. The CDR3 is CSASQSNEQFF. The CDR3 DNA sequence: TGCAGTGCTAGTCAAAGCAATGAGCAGTTCTTC.

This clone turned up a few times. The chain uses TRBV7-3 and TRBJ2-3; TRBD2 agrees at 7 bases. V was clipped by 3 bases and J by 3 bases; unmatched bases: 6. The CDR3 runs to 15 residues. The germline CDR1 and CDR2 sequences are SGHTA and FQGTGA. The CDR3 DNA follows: TGTGCCAGCAGCTTCCTTGGCGGGAGTACAGATACGCAGTATTTT. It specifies CASSFLGGSTDTQYF.

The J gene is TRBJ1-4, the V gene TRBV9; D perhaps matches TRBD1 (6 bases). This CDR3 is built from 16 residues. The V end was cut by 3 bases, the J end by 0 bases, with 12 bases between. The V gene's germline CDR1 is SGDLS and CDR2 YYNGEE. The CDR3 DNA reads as TGTGCCAGCAGCGGGACAGCTACTGCAACTAATGAAAAACTGTTTTTT. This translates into CASSGTATATNEKLFF.

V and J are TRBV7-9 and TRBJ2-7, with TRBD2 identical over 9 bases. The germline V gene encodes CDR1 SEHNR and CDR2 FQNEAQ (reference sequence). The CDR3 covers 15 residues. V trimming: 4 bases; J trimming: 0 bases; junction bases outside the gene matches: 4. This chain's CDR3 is CASSSAGGYSYEQYF. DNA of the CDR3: TGTGCCAGCAGCTCCGCGGGAGGGTACTCCTACGAGCAGTACTTC. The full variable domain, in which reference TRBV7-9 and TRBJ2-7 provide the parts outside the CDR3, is DTGVSQNPRHKITKRGQNVTFRCDPISEHNRLYWYRQTLGQGPEFLTYFQNEAQLEKSRLLSDRFSAERPKGSFSTLEIQRTEQGDSAMYLCASSSAGGYSYEQYFGPGTRLTVT.

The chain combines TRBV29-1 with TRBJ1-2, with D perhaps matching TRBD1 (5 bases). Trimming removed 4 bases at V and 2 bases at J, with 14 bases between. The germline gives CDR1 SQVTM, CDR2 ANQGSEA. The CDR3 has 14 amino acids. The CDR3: CSVGGPQANYGYTF. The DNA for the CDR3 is TGCAGCGTTGGCGGCCCACAGGCGAACTATGGCTACACCTTC.

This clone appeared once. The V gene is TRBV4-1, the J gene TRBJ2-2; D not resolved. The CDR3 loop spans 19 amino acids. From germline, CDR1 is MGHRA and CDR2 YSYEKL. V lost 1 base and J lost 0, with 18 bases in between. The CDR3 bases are TGCGCCAGCAGCCAAGTAAAAGAGGCGTTCAACGCGAACACCGGGGAGCTGTTTTTT. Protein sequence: CASSQVKEAFNANTGELFF.

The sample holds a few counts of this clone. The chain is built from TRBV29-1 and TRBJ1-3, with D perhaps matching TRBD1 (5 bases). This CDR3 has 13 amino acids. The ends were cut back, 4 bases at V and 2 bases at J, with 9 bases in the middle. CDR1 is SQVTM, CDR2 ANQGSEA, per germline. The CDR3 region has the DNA TGCAGCGTTGCCGTGGGGGCTGGAAACACCATATATTTT. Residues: CSVAVGAGNTIYF.

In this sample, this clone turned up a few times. Here the CDR3 reads CASSLVAGSSTDTQYF. In DNA, the CDR3 is TGTGCCAGCAGTCTAGTAGCGGGTTCTAGCACAGATACGCAGTATTTT. The rearrangement links TRBV7-6 to TRBJ2-3; 7 bases line up with TRBD2. V shed 6 bases and J 0 bases; nucleotides not matched to a gene: 9. Germline V CDR1 and CDR2: SGHVS, FNYEAQ. The CDR3 runs 16 residues.

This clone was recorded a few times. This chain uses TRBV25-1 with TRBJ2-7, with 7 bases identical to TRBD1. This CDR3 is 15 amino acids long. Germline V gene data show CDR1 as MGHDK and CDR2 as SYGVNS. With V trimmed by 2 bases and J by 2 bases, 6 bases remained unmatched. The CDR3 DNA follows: TGTGCCAGCAGTGAACAGGGGGTGGGACCCTACGAGCAGTACTTC. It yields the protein CASSEQGVGPYEQYF.

The CDR3 DNA reads as TGCAGCGTCGCAAAAGTACTAGCGGGGGCCTACGAGCAGTACTTC. It encodes CSVAKVLAGAYEQYF. The chain joins TRBV29-1 to TRBJ2-7, with 11 bases lining up with TRBD2. The CDR3 consists of 15 residues. After removal of 6 bases from V and 2 bases from J, the junction contained 9 bases not matched to a gene. CDR1 SQVTM and CDR2 ANQGSEA come from the germline V gene.

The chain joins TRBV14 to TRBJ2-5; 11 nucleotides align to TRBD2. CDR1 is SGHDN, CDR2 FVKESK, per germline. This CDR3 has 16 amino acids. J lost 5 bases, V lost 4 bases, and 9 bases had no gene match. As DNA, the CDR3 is TGTGCCAGCAGCCCAGGGACTAGCGGACCCTACGAGACCCAGTACTTC. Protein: CASSPGTSGPYETQYF.

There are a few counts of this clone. The CDR3 loop is CASSLDSHYNEQFF. CDR3 nucleotide sequence: TGTGCCAGCAGCTTAGACAGCCACTACAATGAGCAGTTCTTC. The chain is built from TRBV11-2 and TRBJ2-1, with D unclear. Trimming removed 0 bases from V and 3 bases from J, with 6 bases in between. Germline V lookup: CDR1 SGHAT, CDR2 FQNNGV. The CDR3 has 14 residues.

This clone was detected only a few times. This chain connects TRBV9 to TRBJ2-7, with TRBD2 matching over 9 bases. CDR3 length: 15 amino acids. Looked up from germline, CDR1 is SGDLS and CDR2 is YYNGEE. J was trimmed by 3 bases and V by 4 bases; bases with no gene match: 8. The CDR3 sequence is CASSPGTSTIYEQYF. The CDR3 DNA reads TGTGCCAGCAGCCCGGGGACTAGCACTATCTACGAGCAGTACTTC.

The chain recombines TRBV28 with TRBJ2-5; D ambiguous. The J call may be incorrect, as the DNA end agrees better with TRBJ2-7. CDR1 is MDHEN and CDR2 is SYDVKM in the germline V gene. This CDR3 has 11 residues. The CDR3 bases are TGTGCCAGCAAGGGAACCTACGAGCAGTACTTC. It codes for CASKGTYEQYF.

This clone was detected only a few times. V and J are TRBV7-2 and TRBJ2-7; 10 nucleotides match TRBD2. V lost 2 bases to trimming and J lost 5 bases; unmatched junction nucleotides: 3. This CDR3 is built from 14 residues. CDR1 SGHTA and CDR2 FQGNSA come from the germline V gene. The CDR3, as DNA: TGTGCCAGCAGCTTAAGTCTAGCGGGAGACGAGCAGTACTTC. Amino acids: CASSLSLAGDEQYF.

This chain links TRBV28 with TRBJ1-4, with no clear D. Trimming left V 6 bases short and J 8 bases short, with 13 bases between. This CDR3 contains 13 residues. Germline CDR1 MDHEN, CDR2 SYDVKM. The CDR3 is CASSLDVSEKLFF. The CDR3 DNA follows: TGTGCCAGCAGCCTCGATGTATCGGAAAAACTGTTTTTT.

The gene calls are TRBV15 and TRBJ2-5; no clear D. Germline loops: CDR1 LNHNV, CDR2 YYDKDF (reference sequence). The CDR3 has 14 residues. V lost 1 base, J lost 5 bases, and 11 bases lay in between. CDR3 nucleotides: TGTGCCACCAGCAGAGTGGGCGCCGGGGAGACCCAGTACTTC. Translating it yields CATSRVGAGETQYF.

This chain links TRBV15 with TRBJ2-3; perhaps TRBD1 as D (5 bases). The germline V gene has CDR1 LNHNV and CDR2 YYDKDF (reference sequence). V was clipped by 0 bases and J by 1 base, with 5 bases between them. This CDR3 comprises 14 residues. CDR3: CATSREQGTDTQYF. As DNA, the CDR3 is TGTGCCACCAGCAGAGAACAGGGCACAGATACGCAGTATTTT.

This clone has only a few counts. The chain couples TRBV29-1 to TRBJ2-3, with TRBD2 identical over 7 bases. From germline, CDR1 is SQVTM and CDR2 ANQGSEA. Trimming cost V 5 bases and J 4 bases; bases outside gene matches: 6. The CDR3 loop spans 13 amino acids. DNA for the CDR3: TGCAGCGTTCGGCGGGAGAGCGCAGATACGCAGTATTTT. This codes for CSVRRESADTQYF.